The clone carrying this TCR beta chain is medium-sized in the sample. Its antigen is currently unknown. CDR1 SNHLY and CDR2 FYNNEI come from the germline V gene. V was trimmed by 9 bases and J by 1 base, leaving 7 bases between them. The CDR3 loop spans 13 amino acids. Time point meaning: week 35, safety follow-up. Doses consisted of 300 ug of mutant IDH1 20-mer peptide each, paired with topical imiquimod. Profiling relied on immunoSEQ multiplex PCR, and the TCRdb table lists in-frame clones only, not all of them. This sample has over 45,000 clones, with around 80% found just once. This entry comes from a study of a mutant IDH1 vaccine in newly diagnosed glioma. As for the study in general: Patients began vaccination 4-6 weeks after radiotherapy alone, or with temozolomide cycles. The treated population exhibited a male proportion of about 60%, a female proportion of roughly 40%, and a mean age of roughly 41 years. Study outcomes and limitations: Changes to the top peripheral T cell clonotypes appeared unrelated to pseudoprogression. Patients mounted vaccine-induced immune responses in about 92% of cases.

The V gene is TRBV2, the J gene TRBJ2-6; D is unresolved. Sequencing used PBMCs, obtained from a glioma patient whose treatment included an IDH1 peptide vaccine. The TCR was taken from a man aged 35 to 55 with glioma. CDR3 DNA sequence: TGTGCCAGTCTAGAGTCTGGGGCCAACGTCCTGACTTTC. Protein product: CASLESGANVLTF.